The T cell receptor beta chain described here comes from a study of blood T cells in healthy people across ages. In terms of origin and age, donors were healthy Caucasian individuals from Russia aged roughly 6 to 90. Whole-study findings and limits: Donors of long life had a larger count of naive CD4+ cells and greater diversity than aged donors.

Sample-barcoded 5' priming and a J-beta primer mix drove a second PCR of 7 to 11 cycles. TCRdb recomputed calls from the 5' RACE reads with MiXCR, one row per CDR3 protein. The sample has roughly 2 million distinct CDR3 sequences; approximately 50% are singletons. This CDR3 contains 16 residues. Trimming left V 6 bases short and J 3 bases short, with 19 bases between. This clonotype came up once. No antigen is known for it. The TCR sequence derives from a woman aged 40 to 55 in good health. The sequenced sample consisted of blood. This rearrangement joins TRBV12-3 or TRBV12-4 to TRBJ2-3; perhaps TRBD2 as D (5 bases). For the CDR3, the DNA is TGTGCCAGCAGCGCGCTTGGAGGCCTCTTTACAGATACGCAGTATTTT. This codes for CASSALGGLFTDTQYF.